This T cell receptor (beta chain) is from a study of monozygotic twins with inflammatory bowel disease. Study conclusions and caveats: Support for any single strong IBD-associated signal or clonotype was not found. People with IBD had fewer clonotypes in common with others than healthy twins did, especially with disease activity.

The RNA usage for each TCR library was approximately 4,000 ng of total RNA. For both chains, the TCRalpha and TCRbeta cDNA went through two nested PCRs of approximately 17 and 9 cycles. TCRdb reanalyzed the 5' RACE reads and collapses them to one entry per CDR3 protein, without DNA. This sample's table reports under 45,000 distinct CDR3 sequences. In the case of this clonotype: Its antigen is currently unknown.

CDR1 is KGHDR and CDR2 is SFDVKD in the germline V gene. The CDR3 runs to 16 residues. This receptor was obtained from a human donor with ulcerative colitis or Crohn's disease, or a healthy co-twin of an affected twin (not recorded which). Sequenced: blood. The rearrangement joins TRBV24-1 to TRBJ1-5; TCRdb's D gene call, TRBD1, goes unchecked for lack of DNA. The CDR3 sequence is CATSDGTGGSNQPQHF.